These 29 T cell receptor beta chains came from one sample sequenced in a study of identical twins. TCRdb re-derived calls from the 5' RACE reads in MiXCR, one entry per CDR3 protein. Counted here are fewer than 900,000 distinct CDR3 sequences, 21% occurring once; the ten biggest clones make up roughly 4.3%. The same data also contributed to another study, on T cells expressing NK-cell markers.

Specimen: PBMCs. All receptors come from a woman aged 18 to 35 in good health.

The J gene is TRBJ2-6, the V gene TRBV10-3; D perhaps matches TRBD2 (7 bases). The length of the CDR3 is 18 residues. The ends were cut back, 1 base at V and 1 base at J, with 14 bases in the middle. Per germline, CDR1 ENHRY and CDR2 SYGVKD. This chain's CDR3 is CAISEWQGGGSGANVLTF. DNA for the CDR3: TGTGCCATCAGTGAGTGGCAGGGAGGGGGTTCTGGGGCCAACGTCCTGACTTTC.

The chain couples TRBV27 to TRBJ2-1, with D possibly TRBD1 on 5 matching bases. V was shortened by 4 bases and J by 2 bases, with 9 bases between the two germline ends. The CDR3 length is 14 residues. From germline, CDR1 is MNHEY and CDR2 SMNVEV (reference sequence). The CDR3 region has the DNA TGTGCCAGCAGTTCCTCAGGGCCCTACAATGAGCAGTTCTTC. This sequence encodes CASSSSGPYNEQFF.

This clonotype showed up just a few times. V is TRBV5-5 and J is TRBJ2-7; D is unresolved. CDR1 is SGHKS and CDR2 is YYEKEE in the germline V gene (reference sequence). With 1 base removed from V and 8 bases from J, the gap between germline ends came to 7 bases. The CDR3 length is 11 residues. CDR3 region: CASSLIGQQYF. The DNA for the CDR3 is TGTGCCAGCAGCTTGATCGGCCAGCAGTACTTC.

V is TRBV10-1 and J is TRBJ2-3, with TRBD1 as a possible D gene (6 bases). The CDR3 runs to 13 residues. The ends were cut back, 5 bases at V and 6 bases at J, with 12 bases in the middle. From germline, CDR1 is WNHNN and CDR2 SYGVQD (reference sequence). CDR3 in amino acids: CASSHRTVDTQYF. CDR3 coding DNA: TGCGCCAGCAGTCATCGGACAGTCGATACGCAGTATTTT.

This clonotype was found many times. The V and J genes are TRBV20-1 and TRBJ2-3; TRBD2 matches 12 bases. Germline V gene lookup returns CDR1 DFQATT and CDR2 SNEGSKA (reference sequence). With V trimmed by 3 bases and J by 5 bases, 0 bases remained unmatched. The CDR3 is 13 amino acids. The CDR3 sequence: CSARTSGGDTQYF. The CDR3 nucleotides are TGCAGTGCTAGGACTAGCGGGGGAGATACGCAGTATTTT.

With regard to this clonotype: A single base separates this from a much larger clone, so it may be a read error. It is unclear where the CDR3 begins or ends on the DNA, so no DNA is shown, and the CDR3 is as TCRdb lists it. CDR3 loop: CCATRAGSTDTQYF. J is TRBJ2-3 and V is TRBV20-1; TRBD2 was called by the table and not checked on the DNA. The germline V gene has CDR1 DFQATT and CDR2 SNEGSKA (reference sequence). The CDR3 extends over 14 residues, inclusive of both ends.

This clonotype has just a few counts. The chain joins TRBV7-2 to TRBJ2-7; D unresolved. Germline-derived CDR1 and CDR2 are SGHTA and FQGNSA. There are 13 residues in the CDR3. V was clipped by 0 bases and J by 7 bases, with 10 bases between them. The chain's CDR3 is CASSLARLREQYF. In DNA form, the CDR3 reads TGTGCCAGCAGCTTAGCCCGCCTGAGGGAGCAGTACTTC.

Only a few counts were recorded for this clonotype. The gene calls are TRBV7-2 and TRBJ1-3, with D hard to call. CDR1 and CDR2 from the germline V gene are SGHTA and FQGNSA. The CDR3 contains 15 residues. Trimming shortened V by 2 bases and J by 0 bases, and 8 bases separated the two germline ends. CDR3 amino acids: CASSLSASSGNTIYF. The CDR3 coding sequence is TGTGCCAGCAGCTTATCCGCAAGCTCTGGAAACACCATATATTTT.

This sequence joins TRBV20-1 and TRBJ1-1, with 9 bases fitting TRBD1. The V segment lost 6 bases and the J segment 4 bases; nucleotides outside the gene matches: 3. The CDR3 has 12 residues. CDR1 is DFQATT, CDR2 SNEGSKA, per germline (reference sequence). CDR3 sequence reads: CSAATGGTEAFF. Written as DNA, the CDR3 is TGCAGTGCGGCGACAGGGGGCACTGAAGCTTTCTTT.

This clonotype was recorded a few times. V usage is TRBV6-1 and J usage is TRBJ2-7; D is perhaps TRBD2 (6 bases). Germline V gene data show CDR1 as MNHNS and CDR2 as SASEGT. The V and J ends lost 11 bases and 2 bases respectively, with 16 bases between them. This CDR3 region has 13 residues. The CDR3 region has the DNA TGTGCCGCGGGGCAGGGAGTCCCCTACGAGCAGTACTTC. Residues: CAAGQGVPYEQYF.

The chain couples TRBV7-9 to TRBJ2-1, with no clear D. Germline V gene lookup returns CDR1 SEHNR and CDR2 FQNEAQ (reference sequence). The length of the CDR3 is 16 residues. V shed 2 bases and J shed 5 bases, with 16 bases lying between them. This chain's CDR3 is CASSLRVWESNNEQFF. The CDR3, as DNA: TGTGCCAGCAGCTTAAGAGTTTGGGAATCTAACAATGAGCAGTTCTTC.

The chain uses TRBV25-1 and TRBJ2-1; 8 nucleotides match TRBD1. This CDR3 is built from 17 residues. Trimming cost V 5 bases and J 3 bases; bases outside gene matches: 12. Germline V lookup: CDR1 MGHDK, CDR2 SYGVNS. The CDR3 sequence: CASSSGPDRGLYNEQFF. The CDR3 nucleotides read TGTGCCAGCAGTTCCGGCCCTGACAGGGGTCTCTACAATGAGCAGTTCTTC. Full variable domain (rest looked up from reference TRBV25-1 and TRBJ2-1): EADIYQTPRYLVIGTGKKITLECSQTMGHDKMYWYQQDPGMELHLIHYSYGVNSTEKGDLSSESTVSRIRTEHFPLTLESARPSHTSQYLCASSSGPDRGLYNEQFFGPGTRLTVL.

The V and J genes are TRBV5-1 and TRBJ2-7; the D gene is possibly TRBD1 (6 bases). CDR1 is SGHRS and CDR2 is YFSETQ in the germline V gene. V gave up 5 bases and J gave up 2 bases, with 20 bases separating them. CDR3 length: 16 amino acids. This CDR3 reads CASSGETGQKAYEQYF. CDR3 bases: TGCGCCAGCAGTGGGGAGACAGGTCAAAAAGCCTACGAGCAGTACTTC.

This clonotype occurred a few times. The chain joins TRBV6-5 to TRBJ1-3, with a possible D match to TRBD1 (6 bases). Germline V lookup: CDR1 MNHEY, CDR2 SVGAGI. V was clipped by 3 bases and J by 6 bases, with 15 bases between them. The CDR3 consists of 15 residues. The CDR3, as DNA: TGTGCCAGCAGTTATCAGATGGGGGCCACAAACACCATATATTTT. Translated: CASSYQMGATNTIYF.

The chain links TRBV10-3 to TRBJ1-1; D gene ambiguous. The germline V gene has CDR1 ENHRY and CDR2 SYGVKD. The CDR3 loop spans 11 amino acids. V lost 11 bases, J lost 6 bases, and 13 bases lay in between. CDR3: CASQAAAEAFF. The CDR3 nucleotides read TGTGCCTCCCAGGCAGCTGCTGAAGCTTTCTTT.

V and J are TRBV7-9 and TRBJ2-5; D tentatively fits TRBD1 or TRBD2 (5 bases each). The germline gives CDR1 SEHNR, CDR2 FQNEAQ (reference sequence). Deletions cut 5 bases from V and 7 bases from J, with 20 bases between. This CDR3 contains 15 residues. CDR3 nucleotide sequence: TGTGCCAGCAGCCCCGATTCGAGGGGACCTGCGACCCAGTACTTC. Its translation: CASSPDSRGPATQYF.

V is TRBV7-8 and J is TRBJ2-5; 11 bases match TRBD2. From germline, CDR1 is SGHVS and CDR2 FQNEAQ. V shed 2 bases and J 4 bases; nucleotides not matched to a gene: 3. The CDR3 has 15 amino acids. The CDR3 DNA follows: TGTGCCAGCAGCTTAACCCTAGCGGGGGGAGAGACCCAGTACTTC. Its protein is CASSLTLAGGETQYF. Together with reference TRBV7-8 and TRBJ2-5, the CDR3 gives the full variable domain: GAGVSQSPRYKVAKRGQDVALRCDPISGHVSLFWYQQALGQGPEFLTYFQNEAQLDKSGLPSDRFFAERPEGSVSTLKIQRTQQEDSAVYLCASSLTLAGGETQYFGPGTRLLVL.

This rearrangement joins TRBV19 to TRBJ2-1; tentatively, D is TRBD2 (6 bases). The V gene lost 8 bases and the J gene lost 2 bases, with 16 bases spanning the gap. The CDR3 length is 15 residues. Looked up from germline, CDR1 is LNHDA and CDR2 is SQIVND (reference sequence). The CDR3 region is CASDSSGAPYNEQFF. DNA for the CDR3: TGTGCCAGTGATTCATCGGGAGCCCCCTACAATGAGCAGTTCTTC. Variable domain in full (rest from reference TRBV19 and TRBJ2-1): DGGITQSPKYLFRKEGQNVTLSCEQNLNHDAMYWYRQDPGQGLRLIYYSQIVNDFQKGDIAEGYSVSREKKESFPLTVTSAQKNPTAFYLCASDSSGAPYNEQFFGPGTRLTVL.

This clonotype showed up just a few times. V usage is TRBV20-1 and J usage is TRBJ2-3; 10 nucleotides agree with TRBD2. CDR1 is DFQATT, CDR2 SNEGSKA, per germline (reference sequence). V trimming: 6 bases; J trimming: 5 bases; junction bases outside the gene matches: 8. This CDR3 region has 14 residues. CDR3 sequence (DNA): TGCAGTGCGGAGCTAGCGGGAGTAATAGATACGCAGTATTTT. This sequence encodes CSAELAGVIDTQYF.

This clonotype was observed a few times. The V and J genes are TRBV6-1 and TRBJ2-1; 9 bases are shared with TRBD2. The ends lost 6 bases at V and 8 bases at J; junction bases unmatched: 11. From germline, CDR1 is MNHNS and CDR2 SASEGT. The CDR3 has 15 residues. In DNA, the CDR3 is TGTGCCAGCAGGAGACTTAGCGGGAGTAGAGATGAGCAGTTCTTC. It yields the protein CASRRLSGSRDEQFF.

This clonotype occurred a few times. This chain uses TRBV6-1 with TRBJ2-2, with D tentatively TRBD2 (5 bases). With 6 bases removed from V and 1 base from J, the gap between germline ends came to 12 bases. The CDR3 contains 15 residues. CDR1 is MNHNS, CDR2 SASEGT, per germline. In nucleotides, the CDR3 is TGTGCCAGCAGGCCCCGGGGTCGGAACACCGGGGAGCTGTTTTTT. It is translated as CASRPRGRNTGELFF.

This clonotype was recorded many times. The rearrangement uses TRBV20-1 and TRBJ2-7, with 9 bases lining up with TRBD1. This CDR3 has 15 residues. Germline V gene lookup returns CDR1 DFQATT and CDR2 SNEGSKA (reference sequence). J was trimmed by 2 bases and V by 5 bases; bases with no gene match: 10. The DNA for the CDR3 is TGCAGTGCTCGACTGACAGGGGGTGACCCCTACGAGCAGTACTTC. It yields the protein CSARLTGGDPYEQYF.

This chain connects TRBV11-2 to TRBJ2-1; the match to TRBD2 covers 11 bases. V trimming: 1 base; J trimming: 6 bases; junction bases outside the gene matches: 8. There are 17 residues in the CDR3. The germline V gene has CDR1 SGHAT and CDR2 FQNNGV. The CDR3 DNA is TGTGCCAGCAGCTTAGTCCTCTCGACTAGCGGGGCCAATGAGCAGTTCTTC. Amino acids: CASSLVLSTSGANEQFF. The variable domain in full, with the rest retrieved from reference TRBV11-2 and TRBJ2-1, is EAGVAQSPRYKIIEKRQSVAFWCNPISGHATLYWYQQILGQGPKLLIQFQNNGVVDDSQLPKDRFSAERLKGVDSTLKIQPAKLEDSAVYLCASSLVLSTSGANEQFFGPGTRLTVL.

The rearrangement links TRBV7-9 to TRBJ2-1; the D gene could be TRBD1 or TRBD2 (5 bases each). CDR3 length equals 13 residues. Germline CDR1 and CDR2: SEHNR and FQNEAQ (reference sequence). The ends were cut back, 1 base at V and 16 bases at J, with 17 bases in the middle. The CDR3 spells CASSLGGSGPAFF. CDR3 coding DNA: TGTGCCAGCAGCTTAGGGGGGTCGGGGCCAGCCTTCTTC.

This clonotype was seen more than once but under ten times. The rearrangement uses TRBV4-3 and TRBJ2-2; 9 bases fit TRBD2. Losses at the gene ends were 0 bases for V and 6 bases for J; bases not matched to a gene: 5. This CDR3 contains 16 residues. Germline CDR1 and CDR2: LGHNA and YSLEER. The CDR3 here is CASSQDRGLAPGELFF. Written as DNA, the CDR3 is TGCGCCAGCAGCCAAGATAGGGGACTAGCCCCCGGGGAGCTGTTTTTT.

The chain recombines TRBV20-1 with TRBJ2-7; unclear D gene. Trimming took 2 bases from V and 0 from J, leaving 11 bases between them. The length of the CDR3 is 14 residues. Germline CDR1 reads DFQATT; CDR2 reads SNEGSKA (reference sequence). The CDR3 bases are TGCAGTGCTAGAAACCCCTCTTCCTCCTACGAGCAGTACTTC. Translating gives CSARNPSSSYEQYF.

This clonotype has just a few counts. This chain links TRBV5-1 with TRBJ2-5; a possible D gene is TRBD2 (6 bases). Trimming pared 1 base from V and 5 bases from J, leaving 15 bases between. Looked up from germline, CDR1 is SGHRS and CDR2 is YFSETQ. The CDR3 loop spans 15 amino acids. The CDR3 nucleotides read TGCGCCAGCAGCTTGACGGGGGTAGGCGCGGAGACCCAGTACTTC. Protein: CASSLTGVGAETQYF.

This clonotype was observed at least ten times. The CDR3 spells CASSSRDRGRHNEQFF. CDR3 in DNA: TGTGCCAGCAGCAGTCGGGACAGGGGTAGGCACAATGAGCAGTTCTTC. The V and J genes are TRBV12-3 or TRBV12-4 and TRBJ2-1, with 10 bases that match TRBD1. Trimming cost V 6 bases and J 5 bases; bases outside gene matches: 10. The CDR3 runs to 16 residues.

J is TRBJ2-5 and V is TRBV6-1; 8 nucleotides line up with TRBD2. The CDR3 extends over 15 amino acids. Germline V gene data show CDR1 as MNHNS and CDR2 as SASEGT. The junction had 9 bases not matched to a gene; V was cut back by 5 bases and J by 4 bases. CDR3 residues: CASSRAGVGGETQYF. As DNA, the CDR3 is TGTGCCAGCAGTCGAGCGGGAGTTGGAGGAGAGACCCAGTACTTC.